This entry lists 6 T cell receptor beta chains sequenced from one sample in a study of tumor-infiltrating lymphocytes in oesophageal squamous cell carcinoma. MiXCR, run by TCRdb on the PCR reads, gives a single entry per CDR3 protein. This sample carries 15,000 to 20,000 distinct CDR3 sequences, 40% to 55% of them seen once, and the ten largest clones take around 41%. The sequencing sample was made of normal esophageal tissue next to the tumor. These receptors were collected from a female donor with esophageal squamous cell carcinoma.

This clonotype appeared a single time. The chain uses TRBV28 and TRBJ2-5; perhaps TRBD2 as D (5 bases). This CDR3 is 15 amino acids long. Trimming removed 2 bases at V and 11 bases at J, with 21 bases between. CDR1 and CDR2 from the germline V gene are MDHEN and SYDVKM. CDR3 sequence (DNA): TGTGCCAGCAGTTTAAGTATTCGGGTTTATGGGGAGCAGTACTTC. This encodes CASSLSIRVYGEQYF.

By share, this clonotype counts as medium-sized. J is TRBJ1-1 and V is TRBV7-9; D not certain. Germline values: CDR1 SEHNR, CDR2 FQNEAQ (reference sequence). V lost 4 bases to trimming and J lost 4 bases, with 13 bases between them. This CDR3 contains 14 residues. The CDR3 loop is CASSSTRWPTEAFF. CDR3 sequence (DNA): TGTGCCAGCAGCTCGACCAGGTGGCCCACTGAAGCTTTCTTT.

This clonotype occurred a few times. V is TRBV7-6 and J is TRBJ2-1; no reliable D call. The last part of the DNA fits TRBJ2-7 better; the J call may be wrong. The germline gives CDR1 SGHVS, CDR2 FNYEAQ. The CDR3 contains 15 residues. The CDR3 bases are TGTGCCAGCAGCTCTCTTACGTCAGGAGCCTACGAGCAGTACTTC. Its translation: CASSSLTSGAYEQYF.

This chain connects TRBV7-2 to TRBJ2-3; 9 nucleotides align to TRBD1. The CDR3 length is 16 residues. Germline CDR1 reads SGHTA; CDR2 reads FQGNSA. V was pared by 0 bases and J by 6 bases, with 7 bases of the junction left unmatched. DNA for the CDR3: TGTGCCAGCAGCTTAGCGGGACAGGGCAGATCGGATACGCAGTATTTT. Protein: CASSLAGQGRSDTQYF.

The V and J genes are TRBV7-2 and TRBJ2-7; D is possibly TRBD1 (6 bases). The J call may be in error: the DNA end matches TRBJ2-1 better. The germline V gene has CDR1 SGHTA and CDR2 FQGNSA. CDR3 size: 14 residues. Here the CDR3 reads CASSFDRLSYEQFF. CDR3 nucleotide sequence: TGTGCCAGCAGCTTCGACAGGCTATCCTACGAGCAGTTCTTC.

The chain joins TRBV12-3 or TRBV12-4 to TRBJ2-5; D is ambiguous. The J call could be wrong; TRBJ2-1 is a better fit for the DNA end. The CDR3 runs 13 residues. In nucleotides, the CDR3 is TGTGCCAGCAGACCCACGACACAACCCAAGCAGTTCTTC. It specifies CASRPTTQPKQFF.